Below, one T cell receptor (beta chain) is given with its context. From RNA transcripts, TCR beta CDR3 regions were amplified. The HTBI set primed first-round TCR CDR3 RT-PCR. From the multiplex PCR reads, TCRdb called clonotypes with MiXCR, one entry per CDR3 protein. The sample consists of nearly 600,000 distinct CDR3 sequences, about 15% of them appearing once. The diagnoses drew upon clinical symptoms, serum thyroxine and TRAb, thyroid ultrasound and orbital computed tomography. The data are from a study of T cells in Graves' hyperthyroidism and ophthalmopathy. Sequenced: blood. This receptor was taken from a woman between 25 and 40 years old with Graves' hyperthyroidism that later progressed to Graves' ophthalmopathy.

This CDR3 reads CSGTEKSQETQYF. DNA for the CDR3: TGCAGTGGGACAGAGAAGTCCCAAGAGACCCAGTACTTC. The chain employs TRBV20-1 and TRBJ2-5; D might be TRBD1 (6 bases). Germline V CDR1 and CDR2: DFQATT, SNEGSKA (reference sequence). Trimming took 7 bases from V and 1 from J, leaving 13 bases between them. The CDR3 contains 13 residues.